Described below is a single T cell receptor (beta chain) sequence and its context. Its antigen remains undetermined. No base quality values were provided; no much bigger clone lies one nucleotide off. Using the deep immunoSEQ assay, TCR CDR3 regions were amplified from genomic DNA by multiplex PCR. Extracted genomic DNA from each cell subset was distributed evenly across all wells of several immunoSEQ 96-well plates, and each plate was treated as a replicate. For sorted subsets, each replicate PCR was loaded with about 0.2 ug genomic DNA, equivalent to about 30,000 T cell genomes. Purified libraries were quantified with a Qubit 3.0 fluorometer, sized on a Bioanalyzer 2100, and re-quantified with the KAPA Library Quantification kit. Each immunoSEQ 96-well plate was sequenced on its own single-read 150-cycle Illumina NextSeq 550 flow cell. The study's processing was this. The immunoSEQ output contained only junctional sequences without quality scores, so filtering could not match that applied to full-length reads. To assign V/J genes and CDR3, sequences were annotated using PyIR, a Python wrapper for IgBLAST v1.9, with IMGT germline references. Reads were filtered out if the reads had weak V/J assignments (E-value above 1e-6), no CDR3, stop codons, out-of-frame junctions, or ambiguous translated residues. V3J clonotypes were defined as sequences sharing an identical inferred V gene, J gene, and CDR3 amino acid sequence. The percentage overlap between two repertoires was calculated by dividing the number of shared unique clonotypes by the size of the smaller repertoire. Richness of each repertoire was evaluated using RTK rarefaction, the Chao1 estimator, and Recon v2.1 estimates of unobserved clonotypes. Generation probabilities for all TCRbeta clonotypes obtained by the gDNA method from a handful of donors were computed using OLGA. In its TCRdb copy, this immuneACCESS table keeps in-frame sequences only and misses some clones. Where compared with another copy, unresolved V genes explain less than half of these, and the others have no known cause. For V, J and clone size, that table is used; D and trimming come from the DNA. The sample table lists 1.5 million to 2.5 million clones, approximately 94% of them with a count of one. Under 1.5% of the sample goes to the ten largest clones.

This entry is derived from a study of shared clonotypes between healthy human individuals (TCRdb year 2020). Looking at the study overall: The cohort included three men and a couple of women between 18 and 49 years of age. Different laboratories and diverse techniques were used to prepare libraries and sequence TCR repertoires, to increase sequencing depth and limit assay-specific biases. The study deeply sequenced blood TCR repertoires of 5 or 6 healthy adults to estimate repertoire size and the extent of clonotype sharing between individuals. Per donor, leukapheresis produced somewhere between about 0.9 and 9.5 billion PBMCs. Per donor, three plates each were used for CD4 naive and CD4 memory, two for CD8 naive, and one for CD8 memory. Results and caveats for the whole study, not just this receptor: Larger estimated clonotype richness was generally found for naive subsets than for memory subsets. Even with the large sequencing depth, rarefaction of the sorted-subset datasets indicated that sequencing was incomplete. Higher generation probabilities were observed for clonotypes shared by all four sorted-subset donors than for non-shared clonotypes. Sampling was limited to blood, and TCR repertoires in tissue likely differ from TCR repertoires in blood. When a few donors were compared, the shared fraction of clonotypes was about 5% for naive CD4, more than 3% for naive CD8, 2.3% for memory CD4, and roughly 0.43% for memory CD8. Because the study included a small number of donors, the genetic and exposure-history diversity represented was limited. Pairwise subsampling led to the expectation that sequencing depth would affect the degree of clonotype sharing among donors.

For the CD8 naive samples, CD45RO-negative cells were positively selected for CCR7, yielding a CD45RA+CCR7+ population from which TemRA cells were excluded. Donors were healthy HIV-negative adults with no recently reported acute infections or vaccinations. Every donor was a Caucasian adult living in Nashville, Tennessee, USA. After blood collection by leukapheresis, PBMCs were isolated using Ficoll-Histopaque density gradient centrifugation and then cryopreserved in the vapor phase of liquid nitrogen. Analytical flow cytometry was used to check the purity and quantity of every magnetically sorted T cell population. Each sorted fraction had its genomic DNA isolated and then quantified by UV absorbance on a Nanodrop 2000c. The receptor's source is a man aged 18 to 29 in good health. Sequenced input: naive CD8+ T cells sorted from blood. The sample's cell subset or site label is to be understood as: CD45RA+CCR7+.

The CDR3 has the sequence CASVGGELFF. In nucleotide form, the sequence is TGTGCCAGTGTGGGTGGGGAGCTGTTTTTT. Recombination connected TRBV19 to TRBJ2-2, with the D gene not confidently named. Trimming at the junction amounts to 8 bases on V and 8 bases on J, and the germline ends lie 6 bases apart. According to the germline V gene (reference sequence), CDR1 reads LNHDA and CDR2 reads SQIVND. Reading from cysteine to phenylalanine, the CDR3 counts 10 amino acids. The kept DNA is CDR3 alone, 30 bases in frame from the first base. Outside the CDR3, residues come from the reference TRBV19 and TRBJ2-2 proteins, so the full variable domain is: DGGITQSPKYLFRKEGQNVTLSCEQNLNHDAMYWYRQDPGQGLRLIYYSQIVNDFQKGDIAEGYSVSREKKESFPLTVTSAQKNPTAFYLCASVGGELFFGEGSRLTVL.